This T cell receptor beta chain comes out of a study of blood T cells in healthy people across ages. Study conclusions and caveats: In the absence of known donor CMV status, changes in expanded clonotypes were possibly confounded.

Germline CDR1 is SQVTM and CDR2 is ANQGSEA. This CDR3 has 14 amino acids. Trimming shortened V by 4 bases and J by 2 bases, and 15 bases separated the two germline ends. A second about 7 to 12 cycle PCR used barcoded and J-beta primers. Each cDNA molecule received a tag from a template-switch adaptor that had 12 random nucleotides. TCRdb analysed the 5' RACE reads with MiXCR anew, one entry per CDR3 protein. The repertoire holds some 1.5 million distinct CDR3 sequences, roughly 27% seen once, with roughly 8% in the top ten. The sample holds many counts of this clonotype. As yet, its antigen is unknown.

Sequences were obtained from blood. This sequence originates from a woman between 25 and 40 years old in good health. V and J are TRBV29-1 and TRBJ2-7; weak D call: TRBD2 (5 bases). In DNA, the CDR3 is TGCAGCGTTGCCCTGGCGGGCGGTACCTACGAGCAGTACTTC. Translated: CSVALAGGTYEQYF.